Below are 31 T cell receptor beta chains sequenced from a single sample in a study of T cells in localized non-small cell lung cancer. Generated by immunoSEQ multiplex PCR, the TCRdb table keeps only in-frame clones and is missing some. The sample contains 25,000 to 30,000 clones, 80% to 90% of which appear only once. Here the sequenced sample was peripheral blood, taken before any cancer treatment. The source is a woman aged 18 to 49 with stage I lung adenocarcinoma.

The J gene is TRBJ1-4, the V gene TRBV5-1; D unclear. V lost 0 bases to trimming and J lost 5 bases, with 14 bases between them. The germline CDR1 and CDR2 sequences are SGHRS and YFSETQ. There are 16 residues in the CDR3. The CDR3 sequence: CASSLANGRQNEKLFF. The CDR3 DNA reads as TGCGCCAGCAGCTTGGCCAACGGACGGCAGAATGAAAAACTGTTTTTT.

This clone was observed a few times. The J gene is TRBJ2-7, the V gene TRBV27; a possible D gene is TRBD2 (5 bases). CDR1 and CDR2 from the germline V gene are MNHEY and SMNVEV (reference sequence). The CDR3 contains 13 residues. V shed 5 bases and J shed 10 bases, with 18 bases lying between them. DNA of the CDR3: TGTGCCAGCAGTAGTTCCCGTGAAGGGAGACAGTACTTC. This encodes CASSSSREGRQYF.

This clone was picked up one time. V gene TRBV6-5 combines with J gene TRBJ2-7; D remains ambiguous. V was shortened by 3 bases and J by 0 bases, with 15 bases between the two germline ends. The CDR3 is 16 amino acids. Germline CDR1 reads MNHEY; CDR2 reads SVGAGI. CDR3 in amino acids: CASSYLSSRSSYEQYF. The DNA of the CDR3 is TGTGCCAGCAGTTATTTAAGCTCCAGGAGCTCCTACGAGCAGTACTTC.

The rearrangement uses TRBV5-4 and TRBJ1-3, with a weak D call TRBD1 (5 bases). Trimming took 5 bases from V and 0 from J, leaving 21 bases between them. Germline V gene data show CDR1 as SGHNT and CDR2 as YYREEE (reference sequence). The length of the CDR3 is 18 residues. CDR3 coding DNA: TGTGCCAGCAGTGGACCGACGGCAGGGTCATTCTCTGGAAACACCATATATTTT. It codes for CASSGPTAGSFSGNTIYF.

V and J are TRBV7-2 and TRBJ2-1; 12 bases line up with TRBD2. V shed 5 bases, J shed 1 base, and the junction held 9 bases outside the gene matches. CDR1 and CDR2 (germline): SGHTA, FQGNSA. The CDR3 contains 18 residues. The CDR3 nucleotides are TGTGCCAGCAGCCTATCTAGCGGGAGGGTCGCATCCTACAATGAGCAGTTCTTC. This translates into CASSLSSGRVASYNEQFF.

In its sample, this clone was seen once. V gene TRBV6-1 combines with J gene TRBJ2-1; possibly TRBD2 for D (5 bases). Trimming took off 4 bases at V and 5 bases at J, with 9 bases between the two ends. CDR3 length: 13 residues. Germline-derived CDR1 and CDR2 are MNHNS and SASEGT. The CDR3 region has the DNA TGTGCCAGCAGTGGGGCGGGTCACAATGAGCAGTTCTTC. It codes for CASSGAGHNEQFF.

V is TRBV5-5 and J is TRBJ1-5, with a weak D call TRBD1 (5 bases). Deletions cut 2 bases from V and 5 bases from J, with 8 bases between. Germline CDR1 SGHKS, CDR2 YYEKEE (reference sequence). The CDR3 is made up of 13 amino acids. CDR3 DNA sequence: TGTGCCAGCAGCTTTCAGGGTGATCAGCCCCAGCATTTT. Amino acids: CASSFQGDQPQHF. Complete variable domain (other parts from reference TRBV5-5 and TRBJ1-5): DAGVTQSPTHLIKTRGQQVTLRCSPISGHKSVSWYQQVLGQGPQFIFQYYEKEERGRGNFPDRFSARQFPNYSSELNVNALLLGDSALYLCASSFQGDQPQHFGDGTRLSIL.

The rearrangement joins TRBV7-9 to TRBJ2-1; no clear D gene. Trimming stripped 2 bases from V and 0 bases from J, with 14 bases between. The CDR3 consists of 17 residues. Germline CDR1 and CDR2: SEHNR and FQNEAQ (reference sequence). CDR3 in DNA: TGTGCCAGCAGCTTAATTGACCTTTCCCCCTCCTACAATGAGCAGTTCTTC. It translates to CASSLIDLSPSYNEQFF. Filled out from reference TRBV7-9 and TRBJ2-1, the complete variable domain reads DTGVSQNPRHKITKRGQNVTFRCDPISEHNRLYWYRQTLGQGPEFLTYFQNEAQLEKSRLLSDRFSAERPKGSFSTLEIQRTEQGDSAMYLCASSLIDLSPSYNEQFFGPGTRLTVL.

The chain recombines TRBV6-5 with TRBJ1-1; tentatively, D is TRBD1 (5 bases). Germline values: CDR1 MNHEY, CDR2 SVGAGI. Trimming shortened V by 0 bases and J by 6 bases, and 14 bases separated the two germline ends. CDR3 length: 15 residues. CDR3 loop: CASSYSPAGSAEAFF. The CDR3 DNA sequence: TGTGCCAGCAGTTACTCCCCGGCAGGGTCTGCTGAAGCTTTCTTT.

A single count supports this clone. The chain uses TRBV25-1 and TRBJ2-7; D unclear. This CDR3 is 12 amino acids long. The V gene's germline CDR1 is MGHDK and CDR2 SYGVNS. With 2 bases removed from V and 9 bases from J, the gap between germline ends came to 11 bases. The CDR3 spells CASSERAEGQYF. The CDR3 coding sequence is TGTGCCAGCAGTGAAAGGGCGGAAGGGCAGTACTTC.

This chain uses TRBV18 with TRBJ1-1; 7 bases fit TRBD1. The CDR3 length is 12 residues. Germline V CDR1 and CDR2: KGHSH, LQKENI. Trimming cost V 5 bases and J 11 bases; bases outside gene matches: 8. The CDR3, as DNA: TGTGCCAGCTCAGCTACACAGGGGCTGGCTTTCTTT. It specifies CASSATQGLAFF.

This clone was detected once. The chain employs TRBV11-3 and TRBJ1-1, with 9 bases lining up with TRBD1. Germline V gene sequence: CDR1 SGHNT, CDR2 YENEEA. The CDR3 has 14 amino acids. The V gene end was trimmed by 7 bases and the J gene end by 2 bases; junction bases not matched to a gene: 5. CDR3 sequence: CASNLGQGNTEAFF. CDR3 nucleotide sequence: TGTGCCAGCAACCTGGGACAGGGAAACACTGAAGCTTTCTTT. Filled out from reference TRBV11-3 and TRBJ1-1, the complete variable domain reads EAGVVQSPRYKIIEKKQPVAFWCNPISGHNTLYWYLQNLGQGPELLIRYENEEAVDDSQLPKDRFSAERLKGVDSTLKIQPAELGDSAVYLCASNLGQGNTEAFFGQGTRLTVV.

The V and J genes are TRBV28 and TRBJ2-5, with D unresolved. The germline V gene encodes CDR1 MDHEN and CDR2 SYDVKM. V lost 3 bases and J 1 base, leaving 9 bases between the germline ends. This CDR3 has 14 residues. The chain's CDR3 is CASSLSSRQETQYF. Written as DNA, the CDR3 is TGTGCCAGCAGTTTGTCCAGCCGCCAAGAGACCCAGTACTTC.

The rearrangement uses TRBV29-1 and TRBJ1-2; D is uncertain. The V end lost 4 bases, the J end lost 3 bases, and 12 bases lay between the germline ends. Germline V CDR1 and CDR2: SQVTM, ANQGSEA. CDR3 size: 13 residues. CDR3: CSVALTADYGYTF. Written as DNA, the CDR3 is TGCAGCGTTGCCCTCACCGCAGACTATGGCTACACCTTC.

This CDR3 reads CASSQDRSGKQYF. The DNA for the CDR3 is TGCGCCAGCAGCCAAGATCGTAGCGGGAAGCAGTATTTT. The chain is built from TRBV4-1 and TRBJ2-3, with 8 bases matching TRBD2. J was trimmed by 11 bases and V by 0 bases; bases with no gene match: 4. Germline V gives CDR1 MGHRA, CDR2 YSYEKL. CDR3 length equals 13 residues.

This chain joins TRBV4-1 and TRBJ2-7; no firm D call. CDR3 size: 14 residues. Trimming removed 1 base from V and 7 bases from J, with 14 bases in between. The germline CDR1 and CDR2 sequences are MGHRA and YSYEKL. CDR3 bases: TGCGCCAGCAGCCAAGGTTTGTGGTCGGGTGAGCAGTACTTC. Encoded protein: CASSQGLWSGEQYF.

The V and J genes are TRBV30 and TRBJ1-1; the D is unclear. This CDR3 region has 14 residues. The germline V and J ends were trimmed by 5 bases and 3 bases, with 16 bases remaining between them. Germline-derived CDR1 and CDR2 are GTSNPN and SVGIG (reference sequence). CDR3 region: CAWGDLRLDTEAFF. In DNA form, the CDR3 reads TGTGCCTGGGGAGATCTTAGACTGGACACTGAAGCTTTCTTT.

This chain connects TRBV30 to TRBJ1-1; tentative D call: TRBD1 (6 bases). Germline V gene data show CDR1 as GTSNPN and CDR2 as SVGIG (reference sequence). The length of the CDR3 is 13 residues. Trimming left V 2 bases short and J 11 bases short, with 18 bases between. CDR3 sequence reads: CAWSPQGLGGAFF. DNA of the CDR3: TGTGCCTGGAGTCCCCAGGGGCTCGGTGGGGCTTTCTTT.

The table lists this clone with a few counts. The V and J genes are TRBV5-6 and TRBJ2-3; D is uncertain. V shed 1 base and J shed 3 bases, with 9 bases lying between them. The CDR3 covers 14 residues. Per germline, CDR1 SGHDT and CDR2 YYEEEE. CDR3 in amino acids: CASSLSEVTDTQYF. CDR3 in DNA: TGTGCCAGCAGCTTGTCTGAAGTAACAGATACGCAGTATTTT.

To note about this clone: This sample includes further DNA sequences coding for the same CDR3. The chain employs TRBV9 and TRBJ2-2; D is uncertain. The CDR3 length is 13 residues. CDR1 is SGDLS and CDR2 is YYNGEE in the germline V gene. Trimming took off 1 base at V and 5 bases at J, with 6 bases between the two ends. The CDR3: CASSVSVTGELFF. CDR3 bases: TGTGCCAGCAGCGTAAGTGTAACCGGGGAGCTGTTTTTT.

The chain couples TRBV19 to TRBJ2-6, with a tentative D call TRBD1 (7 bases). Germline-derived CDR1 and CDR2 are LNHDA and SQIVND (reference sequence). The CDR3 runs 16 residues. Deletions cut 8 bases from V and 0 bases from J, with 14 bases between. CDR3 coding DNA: TGTGCCAGTGGGCGGGACAGCAGCTCTGGGGCCAACGTCCTGACTTTC. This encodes CASGRDSSSGANVLTF.

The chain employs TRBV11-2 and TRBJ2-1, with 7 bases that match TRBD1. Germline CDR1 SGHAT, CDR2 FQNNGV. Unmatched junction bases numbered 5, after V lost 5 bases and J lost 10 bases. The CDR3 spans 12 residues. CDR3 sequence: CASSLPGQEQFF. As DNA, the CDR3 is TGTGCCAGCAGCCTGCCGGGACAGGAGCAGTTCTTC.

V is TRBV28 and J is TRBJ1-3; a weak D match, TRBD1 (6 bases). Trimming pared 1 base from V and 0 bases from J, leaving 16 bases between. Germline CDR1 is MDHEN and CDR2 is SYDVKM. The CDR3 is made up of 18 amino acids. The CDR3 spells CASSLSFLGQISGNTIYF. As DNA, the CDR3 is TGTGCCAGCAGTTTATCGTTTTTAGGACAGATCTCTGGAAACACCATATATTTT.

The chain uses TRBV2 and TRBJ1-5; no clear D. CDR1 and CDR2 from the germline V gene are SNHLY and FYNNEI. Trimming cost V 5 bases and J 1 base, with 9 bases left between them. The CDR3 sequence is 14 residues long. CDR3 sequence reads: CASSTGRSNQPQHF. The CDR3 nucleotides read TGTGCCAGCAGTACCGGTAGGAGCAATCAGCCCCAGCATTTT.

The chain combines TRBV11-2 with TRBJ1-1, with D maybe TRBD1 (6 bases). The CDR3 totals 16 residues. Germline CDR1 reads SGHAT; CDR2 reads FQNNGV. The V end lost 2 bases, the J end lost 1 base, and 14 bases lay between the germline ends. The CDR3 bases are TGTGCCAGCAGCTTATTAGTGGGGGGCTCGAACACTGAAGCTTTCTTT. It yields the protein CASSLLVGGSNTEAFF.

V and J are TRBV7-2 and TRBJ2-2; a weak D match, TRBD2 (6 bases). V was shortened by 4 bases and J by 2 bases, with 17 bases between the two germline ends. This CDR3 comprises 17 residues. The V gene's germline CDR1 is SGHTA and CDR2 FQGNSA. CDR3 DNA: TGTGCCAGCAGCTACTCTAAAACTAGCCGTAACACCGGGGAGCTGTTTTTT. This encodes CASSYSKTSRNTGELFF.

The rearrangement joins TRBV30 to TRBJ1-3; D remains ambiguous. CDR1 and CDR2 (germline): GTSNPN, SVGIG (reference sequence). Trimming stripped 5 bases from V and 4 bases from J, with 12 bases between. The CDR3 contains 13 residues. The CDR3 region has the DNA TGTGCCTGGTGCCGCGGGTCCGGAAACACCATATATTTT. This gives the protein CAWCRGSGNTIYF.

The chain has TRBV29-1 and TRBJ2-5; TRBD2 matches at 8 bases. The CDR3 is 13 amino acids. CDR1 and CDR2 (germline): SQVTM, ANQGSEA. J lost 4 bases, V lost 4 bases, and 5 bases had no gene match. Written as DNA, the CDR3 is TGCAGCGTTGCGGACAGCGGGAGAGAGACCCAGTACTTC. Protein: CSVADSGRETQYF.

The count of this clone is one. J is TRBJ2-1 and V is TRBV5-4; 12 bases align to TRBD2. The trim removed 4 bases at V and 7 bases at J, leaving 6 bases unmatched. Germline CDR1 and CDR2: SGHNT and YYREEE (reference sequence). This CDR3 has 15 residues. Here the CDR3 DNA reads TGTGCCAGCAGCCCAAGACTAGCGGGAGTGAATGAGCAGTTCTTC. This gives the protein CASSPRLAGVNEQFF.

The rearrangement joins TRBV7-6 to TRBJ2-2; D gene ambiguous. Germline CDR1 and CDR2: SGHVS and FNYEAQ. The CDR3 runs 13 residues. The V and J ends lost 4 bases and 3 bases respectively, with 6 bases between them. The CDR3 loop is CASSSLDTGELFF. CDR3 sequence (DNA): TGTGCCAGCAGCTCCCTGGACACCGGGGAGCTGTTTTTT.

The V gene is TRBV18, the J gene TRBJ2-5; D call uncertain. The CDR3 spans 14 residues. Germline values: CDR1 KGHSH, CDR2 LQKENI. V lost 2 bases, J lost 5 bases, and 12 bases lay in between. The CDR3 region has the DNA TGTGCCAGCTCACCAACCAGCCGTGAGGAGACCCAGTACTTC. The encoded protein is CASSPTSREETQYF.